This record covers a single T cell receptor beta chain. Its antigen is not identified. Primers: 60 Vbeta forward and 13 Jbeta reverse. Repertoires were generated with immunoSEQ multiplex PCR, while TCRdb's copy carries only in-frame clones and drops some. The table has more than 150,000 clones, approximately 85% seen once; the top ten hold 7.5% to 10%. The data stem from a study of cytomegalovirus exposure and HLA in healthy donors. Study-wide points: In a later analysis, across HLA loci, associated TCR counts were highest for DRB1, lowest for HLA-C.

The V gene lost 3 bases and the J gene lost 2 bases, with 14 bases spanning the gap. This CDR3 is 15 amino acids long. In germline, CDR1 is SGHAT, CDR2 FQNNGV. The sequencing input was PBMCs. The chain uses TRBV11-2 and TRBJ2-7, with D possibly TRBD2 on 5 matching bases. This clonotype originated in a man between 18 and 29 years old in good health and CMV-seropositive. The CDR3 bases are TGTGCCAGCAGCTTTCAGGCTAGCTCTGCCTACGAGCAGTACTTC. It encodes CASSFQASSAYEQYF.